This T cell receptor (beta chain) was profiled in a study of regulatory T cells in long-lasting Graves disease. Points from the study as a whole: Persistent Graves' patients possessed reduced TCR diversity relative to recently diagnosed ones. A reduction in accuracy may have resulted from the small sample size.

This clonotype was recorded many times. As yet, its antigen is unknown. The junction departs from germline at one end; a sequencing error may be responsible. Specified time point: newly diagnosed GD, antithyroid drugs for less than 3 months. Scientists built the TCR library using RNA that was extracted from PBMCs. Relying on iRepertoire HTBI primers and Arm-PCR of CDR3 regions, the team built TCR beta libraries. TCRdb re-called the multiplex PCR reads with MiXCR, one entry per CDR3 protein. Of hundreds of thousands of distinct CDR3 sequences in the sample, about 15% are singletons; the top ten hold about 7.6%. The CDR3 consists of 14 residues. The germline V gene encodes CDR1 SNHLY and CDR2 FYNNEI. This sample also appeared in a second study, on T cells in Graves' hyperthyroidism and ophthalmopathy.

This specimen consisted of peripheral blood mononuclear cells (PBMCs), obtained at new diagnosis, from a patient treated with antithyroid drugs. The TCR was taken from a woman aged 40-49 years with Graves disease. This sequence joins TRBV2 and TRBJ2-5; a weak D match, TRBD2 (6 bases). The CDR3 bases are TGTGCCAGCAGTGTACGGCGGGGTGGAGAGACCCAATACTTC. This translates into CASSVRRGGETQYF.